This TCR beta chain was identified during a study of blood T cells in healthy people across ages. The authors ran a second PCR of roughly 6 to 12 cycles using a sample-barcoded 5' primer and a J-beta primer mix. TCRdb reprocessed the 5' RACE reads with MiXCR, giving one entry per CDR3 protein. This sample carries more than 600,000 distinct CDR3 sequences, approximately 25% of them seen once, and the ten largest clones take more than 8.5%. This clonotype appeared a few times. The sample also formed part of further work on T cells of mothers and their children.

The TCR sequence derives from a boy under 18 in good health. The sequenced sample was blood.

The CDR3 DNA follows: TGTGCCAGCAGCTTGGCCGGGAGGACAGGCCCCTACGAGCAGTACTTC. Translating it yields CASSLAGRTGPYEQYF. The J gene is TRBJ2-7, the V gene TRBV7-2; the D call may be TRBD1 or TRBD2 (7 bases each). From germline, CDR1 is SGHTA and CDR2 FQGNSA. Trimming removed 3 bases at V and 2 bases at J, with 17 bases between. The CDR3 consists of 16 residues.